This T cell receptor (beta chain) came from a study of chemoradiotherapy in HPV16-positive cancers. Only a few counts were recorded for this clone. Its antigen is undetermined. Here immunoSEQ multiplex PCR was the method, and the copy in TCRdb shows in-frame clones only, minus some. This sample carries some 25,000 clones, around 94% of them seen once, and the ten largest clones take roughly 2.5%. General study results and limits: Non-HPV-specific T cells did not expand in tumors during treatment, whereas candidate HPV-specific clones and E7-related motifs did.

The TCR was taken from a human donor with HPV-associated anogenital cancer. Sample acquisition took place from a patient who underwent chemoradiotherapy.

CDR3 region: CASSPMSSGANVLTF. The DNA of the CDR3 is TGCGCCAGCAGCCCCATGTCCTCTGGGGCCAACGTCCTGACTTTC. This chain joins TRBV5-1 and TRBJ2-6; D uncertain. The CDR3 is made up of 15 amino acids. The ends were cut back, 4 bases at V and 0 bases at J, with 8 bases in the middle. Germline V CDR1 and CDR2: SGHRS, YFSETQ.